The 20 T cell receptor beta chains listed next were all sequenced from one sample in a study of identical twins (dated by TCRdb to between 2015 and 2016). The library was generated by 5' RACE. The data were produced on an Illumina HiSeq 2000. TCRdb reran the public reads through fastp at Q25 and MiXCR, keeping productive beta chains. Each CDR3 protein gets just one entry, which takes the most common genes and DNA from the rows behind it. Present in this sample are around 530,000 distinct CDR3 sequences, nearly 15% of which were seen just once. The ten top clones hold less than 0.5% of the sample. This same sample was also part of a study on yellow fever vaccine responses in identical twins.

Source material: CD4+ T cells sorted from blood. The origin of the receptors is a woman aged 18 to 35 in good health.

The J gene is TRBJ2-3, the V gene TRBV10-3, with D hard to call. The germline V gene has CDR1 ENHRY and CDR2 SYGVKD. V was shortened by 0 bases and J by 2 bases, with 12 bases between the two germline ends. The CDR3 consists of 16 residues. The CDR3 bases are TGTGCCATCAGTGAGTCGAAGATCGGGTACACAGATACGCAGTATTTT. Translated, it gives CAISESKIGYTDTQYF.

This chain links TRBV6-2 or TRBV6-3 with TRBJ2-3; D gene ambiguous. CDR1 MNHEY and CDR2 SVGEGT come from the germline V gene. V was trimmed by 5 bases and J by 5 bases, leaving 8 bases between them. CDR3 length: 12 amino acids. The CDR3 here is CASSTIGDTQYF. CDR3 DNA: TGTGCCAGCAGTACTATAGGAGATACGCAGTATTTT.

This clonotype appeared a few times. In DNA, the CDR3 is TGCGCCAGCAGCTTGGGACAGGGGGCCTCCTCTGGGGCCAACGTCCTGACTTTC. Translation gives CASSLGQGASSGANVLTF. This rearrangement joins TRBV5-1 to TRBJ2-6; 10 bases match TRBD1. Germline loops: CDR1 SGHRS, CDR2 YFSETQ. Germline trimming cut 0 bases from V and 0 bases from J; bases unmatched to any gene: 3. The CDR3 is 18 residues long.

The chain combines TRBV3-1 with TRBJ2-5; possibly TRBD2 for D (6 bases). The CDR3 has 14 amino acids. V dropped 4 bases and J dropped 4 bases, with 13 bases sitting between them. Germline lookup yields CDR1 LGHDT and CDR2 YNNKEL (reference sequence). CDR3 sequence: CASSLSGGTETQYF. CDR3 nucleotides: TGTGCCAGCAGCCTTAGCGGAGGGACAGAGACCCAGTACTTC.

This chain joins TRBV5-5 and TRBJ1-5; TRBD1 is a possible D gene (5 bases). Germline loops: CDR1 SGHKS, CDR2 YYEKEE (reference sequence). Trimming removed 2 bases from V and 3 bases from J, with 12 bases in between. This CDR3 comprises 15 residues. Written as DNA, the CDR3 is TGTGCCAGCAGCTTCGGCGGGACCCACAATCAGCCCCAGCATTTT. Its translation is CASSFGGTHNQPQHF.

This clonotype was observed a handful of times. The rearrangement uses TRBV12-3 or TRBV12-4 and TRBJ2-5; 8 bases fit TRBD2. J was trimmed by 7 bases and V by 4 bases; bases with no gene match: 5. The CDR3 loop spans 13 amino acids. CDR3 in amino acids: CASSSGLASTQYF. CDR3 coding DNA: TGTGCCAGCAGTTCTGGACTAGCTTCGACCCAGTACTTC.

The chain couples TRBV6-1 to TRBJ2-3; maybe TRBD1 (6 bases). Germline lookup yields CDR1 MNHNS and CDR2 SASEGT. V dropped 6 bases and J dropped 6 bases, with 16 bases sitting between them. The CDR3 contains 14 residues. The CDR3 spells CASRPSGGGDTQYF. CDR3 in DNA: TGTGCCAGCAGACCCAGTGGGGGCGGGGATACGCAGTATTTT.

This clonotype was counted a few times. The rearrangement links TRBV10-1 to TRBJ2-2, with D perhaps matching TRBD1 (5 bases). V was trimmed by 4 bases and J by 4 bases, leaving 7 bases between them. This CDR3 has 13 residues. The V gene's germline CDR1 is WNHNN and CDR2 SYGVQD (reference sequence). For the CDR3, the DNA is TGCGCCAGCAGTGGGACAAGCACCGGGGAGCTGTTTTTT. This gives the protein CASSGTSTGELFF.

This rearrangement joins TRBV20-1 to TRBJ2-6, with no clear D. From germline, CDR1 is DFQATT and CDR2 SNEGSKA (reference sequence). V lost 5 bases and J 0 bases, leaving 20 bases between the germline ends. CDR3 length: 18 residues. The CDR3 DNA reads as TGCAGTGCTGGAACCCAAGGGTCCGGAGTCTCTGGGGCCAACGTCCTGACTTTC. Residues: CSAGTQGSGVSGANVLTF.

The table lists this clonotype with a few counts. The V call is TRBV5-1, the J call TRBJ2-2, with D perhaps assigned TRBD1 or TRBD2 (5 bases each). CDR3 length: 15 amino acids. From germline, CDR1 is SGHRS and CDR2 YFSETQ. V was shortened by 3 bases and J by 4 bases, with 13 bases between the two germline ends. The DNA for the CDR3 is TGCGCCAGCAGCTGGCCCTCGGGGCGCACCGGGGAGCTGTTTTTT. Translation: CASSWPSGRTGELFF.

This clonotype was seen a few times. The chain uses TRBV20-1 and TRBJ2-2; 10 positions agree with TRBD1. The junction had 6 bases not matched to a gene; V was cut back by 5 bases and J by 6 bases. The CDR3 extends over 14 amino acids. In germline, CDR1 is DFQATT, CDR2 SNEGSKA (reference sequence). CDR3 sequence: CSALRQGAAGELFF. CDR3 nucleotides: TGCAGTGCTTTGAGACAGGGGGCTGCCGGGGAGCTGTTTTTT.

This clonotype turned up a few times. This chain joins TRBV20-1 and TRBJ2-3; perhaps TRBD2 as D (6 bases). This CDR3 comprises 13 residues. The V gene's germline CDR1 is DFQATT and CDR2 SNEGSKA (reference sequence). In nucleotides, the CDR3 is TGCAATATCCCCGTGGGGAGGACAGATACGCAGTATTTT. It encodes CNIPVGRTDTQYF.

CDR3 region: CASSLRQAANTGELFF. CDR3 DNA sequence: TGTGCCAGCAGCCTAAGACAGGCGGCAAACACCGGGGAGCTGTTTTTT. The chain carries TRBV5-5 and TRBJ2-2; tentative D call: TRBD1 (6 bases). Germline lookup yields CDR1 SGHKS and CDR2 YYEKEE (reference sequence). The CDR3 totals 16 residues. Between the trimmed V and J ends, which lost 4 bases and 2 bases, there was a span of 15 bases.

The rearrangement joins TRBV7-9 to TRBJ2-5; D remains unclear. The CDR3 length is 15 residues. Per the germline V gene, CDR1 is SEHNR and CDR2 is FQNEAQ (reference sequence). The V end was cut by 1 base, the J end by 0 bases, with 9 bases between. This chain's CDR3 is CASSLGAGHQETQYF. CDR3 nucleotide sequence: TGTGCCAGCAGCTTAGGAGCCGGCCACCAAGAGACCCAGTACTTC.

In its sample, this clonotype was seen a few times. V is TRBV3-1 and J is TRBJ2-7; TRBD2 aligns across 11 bases. The J segment lost 1 base and the V segment lost 1 base, leaving 9 bases of the junction unmatched. Germline V gene lookup returns CDR1 LGHDT and CDR2 YNNKEL (reference sequence). The CDR3 extends over 18 amino acids. CDR3 protein: CASSQAAGLAGISYEQYF. Here the CDR3 DNA reads TGTGCCAGCAGCCAAGCTGCAGGACTAGCGGGTATTTCCTACGAGCAGTACTTC.

This chain joins TRBV5-1 and TRBJ2-2; possibly TRBD1 or TRBD2 for D (5 bases each). CDR1 and CDR2 (germline): SGHRS, YFSETQ. This CDR3 has 16 amino acids. The V end was cut by 1 base, the J end by 1 base, with 11 bases between. CDR3 DNA: TGCGCCAGCAGCTTGTCCGGGACGGTGAACACCGGGGAGCTGTTTTTT. Protein: CASSLSGTVNTGELFF.

This clonotype was observed a few times. The rearrangement uses TRBV3-1 and TRBJ1-6; 12 bases map to TRBD1. The trim removed 4 bases at V and 10 bases at J, leaving 11 bases unmatched. CDR1 is LGHDT and CDR2 is YNNKEL in the germline V gene (reference sequence). The CDR3 is 17 residues long. CDR3 nucleotide sequence: TGTGCCAGCAGCCGATTATGGTCGGGACAGGGGGCCTCACCCCTCCACTTT. Translating it yields CASSRLWSGQGASPLHF.

In its sample, this clonotype was seen a few times. CDR3 protein: CASSQDQAAYQTWYF. The CDR3 DNA reads TGTGCCAGCAGCCAAGATCAGGCAGCCTATCAAACGTGGTATTTT. The rearrangement uses TRBV3-1 and TRBJ2-3; D unclear. The CDR3 is 15 residues long. V was shortened by 0 bases and J by 14 bases, with 21 bases between the two germline ends. CDR1 LGHDT and CDR2 YNNKEL come from the germline V gene (reference sequence).

This clonotype has a handful of counts. The chain is built from TRBV10-3 and TRBJ2-7, with D hard to call. V lost 2 bases and J 4 bases, leaving 6 bases between the germline ends. Germline V CDR1 and CDR2: ENHRY, SYGVKD. The CDR3 length is 12 residues. The chain's CDR3 is CAISETGYEQYF. The CDR3 nucleotides are TGTGCCATCAGTGAGACCGGTTACGAGCAGTACTTC.

The chain recombines TRBV10-3 with TRBJ2-3; 11 bases agree with TRBD2. This CDR3 comprises 18 residues. The germline gives CDR1 ENHRY, CDR2 SYGVKD. The junction had 12 bases not matched to a gene; V was cut back by 2 bases and J by 5 bases. The CDR3 reads CAISERTLAGGYEDTQYF. The CDR3 coding sequence is TGTGCCATCAGTGAGAGGACATTAGCGGGAGGGTATGAAGATACGCAGTATTTT.